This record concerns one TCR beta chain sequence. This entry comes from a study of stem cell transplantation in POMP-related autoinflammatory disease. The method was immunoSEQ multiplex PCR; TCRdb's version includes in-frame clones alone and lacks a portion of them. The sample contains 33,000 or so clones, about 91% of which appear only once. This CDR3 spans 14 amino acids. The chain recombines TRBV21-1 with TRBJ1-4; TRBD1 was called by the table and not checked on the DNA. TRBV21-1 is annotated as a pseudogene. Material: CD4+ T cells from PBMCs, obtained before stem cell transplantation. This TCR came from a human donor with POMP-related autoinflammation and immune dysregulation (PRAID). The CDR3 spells CASTITETNEKLFF. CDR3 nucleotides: TGTGCCAGCACCATAACAGAGACTAATGAAAAACTGTTTTTT.